This T cell receptor beta chain was observed in a study of Graves' ophthalmopathy and Graves' hyperthyroidism. Study-wide context: Untreated patients at initial diagnosis provided peripheral blood.

This clonotype was counted ten times or more. Its cognate antigen is unknown. The authors amplified TCR beta CDR3 regions from RNA transcripts. In the first round, RT-PCR was carried out with HTBI primers, and a multiplex PCR formed the second round. TCRdb re-called the multiplex PCR reads through MiXCR, storing one row per CDR3 protein. The sample lists a few hundred thousand distinct CDR3 sequences; approximately 15% were seen once. Trimming left V 2 bases short and J 0 bases short, with 20 bases between. This CDR3 is 19 amino acids long. No ophthalmopathy within 18 months of follow-up signified stable hyperthyroidism. The study's findings and limits: Ophthalmopathy and stable hyperthyroidism were discriminated by a 13-signature model, with approximately 89% sensitivity and 81.08% specificity.

This chain connects TRBV12-3 or TRBV12-4 to TRBJ1-5; a possible D gene is TRBD1 (5 bases). This TCR was sampled from a woman between 18 and 29 years old with stable Graves' hyperthyroidism. Sequences were obtained from peripheral blood. CDR3 DNA: TGTGCCAGCAGTTTAAGGGTCGGGAGGGGAAGGGATAGCAATCAGCCCCAGCATTTT. It codes for CASSLRVGRGRDSNQPQHF.